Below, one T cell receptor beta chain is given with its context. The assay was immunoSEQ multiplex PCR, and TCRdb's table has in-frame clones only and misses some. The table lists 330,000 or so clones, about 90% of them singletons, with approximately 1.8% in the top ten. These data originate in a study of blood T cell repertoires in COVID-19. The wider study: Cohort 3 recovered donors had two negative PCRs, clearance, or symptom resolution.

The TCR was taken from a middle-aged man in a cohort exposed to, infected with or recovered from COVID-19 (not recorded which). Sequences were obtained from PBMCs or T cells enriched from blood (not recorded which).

CDR3 protein: CASSFRVAGEETQYF. In DNA form, the CDR3 reads TGTGCCAGCAGCTTTAGGGTAGCGGGAGAAGAGACCCAGTACTTC. This sequence joins TRBV5-4 and TRBJ2-5; 9 nucleotides line up with TRBD2. This CDR3 is 15 amino acids long. Germline-derived CDR1 and CDR2 are SGHNT and YYREEE (reference sequence). Trimming removed 2 bases from V and 3 bases from J; junction bases left unmatched: 5.